This is a list of T cell receptor beta chains from one sample in a study of blood T cells in healthy people across ages. TCRdb used MiXCR to reprocess the 5' RACE reads, holding one entry per CDR3 protein. Of roughly 1,000,000 distinct CDR3 sequences detected, about 25% appear once; the ten largest clones hold 0.65% to 0.95%. The same data also contributed to another study, on T cells of mothers and their children.

The sequencing sample was made of blood. The receptors originated from a girl aged 2-10 years in good health. Each CDR3 is given with its conserved first and last residue. D genes are given only for firm matches. Size values are once, few and many counts, or a class for expanded clones, and some rows have none.

j_gene | v_gene | abundance | d_gene | CDR3aa | CDR3nt
TRBJ1-5 | TRBV28 | - | - | CASSLPELGSNQPQHF | TGTGCCAGCAGTCTTCCCGAACTCGGTAGCAATCAGCCCCAGCATTTT
TRBJ2-1 | TRBV5-6 | - | TRBD2 | CASSLGASGQSYEQFF | TGTGCCAGCAGCTTGGGGGCTAGCGGCCAGTCGTATGAGCAGTTCTTC
TRBJ2-2 | TRBV7-2 | few | - | CASSPTSSYTGELFF | TGTGCCAGCAGCCCGACTAGTAGTTACACCGGGGAGCTGTTTTTT
TRBJ2-5 | TRBV20-1 | - | - | CSASISVQETQYF | TGCAGTGCTAGTATTTCCGTGCAAGAGACCCAGTACTTC
TRBJ1-1 | TRBV25-1 | few | - | CASRDNAGTEAFF | TGTGCCAGCAGGGACAACGCGGGGACTGAAGCTTTCTTT
TRBJ2-1 | TRBV5-1 | - | TRBD2 | CASSLEGGRFNEQFF | TGCGCCAGCAGCTTGGAGGGCGGGAGGTTCAATGAGCAGTTCTTC
TRBJ2-3 | TRBV28 | few | - | CASSRTWMRGTDTQYF | TGTGCCAGCAGTCGGACCTGGATGCGGGGAACAGATACGCAGTATTTT
TRBJ2-7 | TRBV6-6 | - | - | CASSYSWEQYF | TGTGCCAGCAGTTACTCTTGGGAGCAGTACTTC
TRBJ2-1 | TRBV24-1 | - | - | CATSDLPRGDGGERFF | TGTGCCACCAGTGATTTGCCGCGCGGGGACGGCGGTGAGCGGTTCTTC
TRBJ1-5 | TRBV27 | many | - | CASSLWGHSNQPQHF | TGTGCCAGCAGTCTCTGGGGACATAGCAATCAGCCCCAGCATTTT
TRBJ2-5 | TRBV24-1 | few | - | CATSDWGLEETQYF | TGTGCCACCAGTGATTGGGGCCTGGAAGAGACCCAGTACTTC
TRBJ2-5 | TRBV7-8 | few | - | CASSLETAYQETQYF | TGTGCCAGCAGCTTAGAGACAGCGTACCAAGAGACCCAGTACTTC
TRBJ1-1 | TRBV7-9 | - | TRBD1 | CASSFPGQGGTRHENTEAFF | TGTGCCAGCAGTTTTCCGGGACAGGGTGGAACCAGACATGAGAACACTGAAGCTTTCTTT
TRBJ2-1 | TRBV29-1 | many | TRBD2 | CSVEDGPGLELGNEQFF | TGCAGCGTTGAAGATGGACCGGGACTAGAGTTGGGCAATGAGCAGTTCTTC
TRBJ2-1 | TRBV4-3 | - | - | CASSQEASNSYNEQFF | TGCGCCAGCAGCCAAGAGGCTAGCAACTCCTACAATGAGCAGTTCTTC
TRBJ2-1 | TRBV20-1 | few | - | CSARILNEQFF | TGCAGTGCTAGGATTCTTAATGAGCAGTTCTTC
TRBJ2-7 | TRBV4-2 | - | TRBD1 | CASSQDGGGTALYEQYF | TGTGCCAGCAGCCAAGACGGAGGTGGGACAGCCCTCTACGAGCAGTACTTC
TRBJ1-4 | TRBV12-3/TRBV12-4 | many | - | CASSLDDEKLFF | TGTGCCAGCAGTTTGGACGATGAAAAACTGTTTTTT
TRBJ2-2 | TRBV28 | - | TRBD2 | CASSPLLPSGRGDTGELFF | TGTGCCAGCAGTCCCCTCCTCCCTAGCGGGAGAGGGGACACCGGGGAACTGTTTTTT
TRBJ2-5 | TRBV28 | - | - | CATRWETQYF | TGTGCCACCAGGTGGGAGACCCAGTACTTC
TRBJ2-7 | TRBV15 | few | - | CATSRDRGGNEQYF | TGTGCCACCAGCAGAGACAGGGGCGGCAACGAGCAGTACTTC
TRBJ2-1 | TRBV7-2 | many | TRBD2 | CASSLPGGYNEQFF | TGTGCCAGCAGCTTACCGGGGGGGTACAATGAGCAGTTCTTC
TRBJ2-5 | TRBV29-1 | few | - | CSVFHVKGEETQYF | TGCAGCGTTTTTCATGTGAAGGGGGAAGAGACCCAGTACTTC
TRBJ1-2 | TRBV18 | - | - | CASSPRRDDGYTF | TGTGCCAGCTCACCACGCAGGGATGATGGCTACACCTTC
TRBJ2-5 | TRBV4-1 | - | - | CASSQVFSRVEGGETQYF | TGCGCCAGCAGCCAGGTCTTCTCCAGGGTAGAGGGGGGGGAGACCCAGTACTTC